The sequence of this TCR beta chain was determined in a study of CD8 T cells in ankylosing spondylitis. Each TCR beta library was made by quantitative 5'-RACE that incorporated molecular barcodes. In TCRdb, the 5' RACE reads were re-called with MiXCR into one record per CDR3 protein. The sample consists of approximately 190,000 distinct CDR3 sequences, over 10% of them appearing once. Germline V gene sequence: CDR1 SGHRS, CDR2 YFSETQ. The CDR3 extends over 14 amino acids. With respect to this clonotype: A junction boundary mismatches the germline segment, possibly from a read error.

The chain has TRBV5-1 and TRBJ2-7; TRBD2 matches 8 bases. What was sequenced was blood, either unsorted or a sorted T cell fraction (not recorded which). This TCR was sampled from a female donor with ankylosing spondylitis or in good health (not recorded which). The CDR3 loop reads CASSLGSGTWEQCF. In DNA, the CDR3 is TGCGCCAGCAGCTTGGGTAGCGGGACGTGGGAGCAGTGCTTC.